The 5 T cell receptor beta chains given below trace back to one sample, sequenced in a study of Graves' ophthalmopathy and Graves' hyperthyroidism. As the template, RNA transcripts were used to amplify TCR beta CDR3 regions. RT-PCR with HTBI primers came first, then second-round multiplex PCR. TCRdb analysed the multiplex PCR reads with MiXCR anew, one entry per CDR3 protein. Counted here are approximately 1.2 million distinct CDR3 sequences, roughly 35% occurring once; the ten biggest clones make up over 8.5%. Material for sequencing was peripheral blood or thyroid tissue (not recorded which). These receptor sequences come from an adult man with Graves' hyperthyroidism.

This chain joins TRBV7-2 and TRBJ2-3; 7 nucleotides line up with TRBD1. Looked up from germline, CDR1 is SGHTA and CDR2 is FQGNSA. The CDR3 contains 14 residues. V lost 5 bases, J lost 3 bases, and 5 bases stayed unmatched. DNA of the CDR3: TGTGCCAGCAGCCCACCGACAGGGACAGATACGCAGTATTTT. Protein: CASSPPTGTDTQYF.

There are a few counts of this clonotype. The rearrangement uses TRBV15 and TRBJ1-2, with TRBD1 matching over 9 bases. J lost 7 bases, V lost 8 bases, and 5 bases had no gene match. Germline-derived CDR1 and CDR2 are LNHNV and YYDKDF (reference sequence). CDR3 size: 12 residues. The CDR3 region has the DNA TGTGCCACCGAGAGGGACAGGGTTGGCTACACCTTC. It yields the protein CATERDRVGYTF.

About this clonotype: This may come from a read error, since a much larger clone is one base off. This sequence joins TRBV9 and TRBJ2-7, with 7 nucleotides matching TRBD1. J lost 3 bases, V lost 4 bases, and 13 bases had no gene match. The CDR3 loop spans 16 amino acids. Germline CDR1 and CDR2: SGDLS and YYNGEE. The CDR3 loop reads CASSPRPGGAFYEQYF. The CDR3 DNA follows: TGTGCCAGCAGCCCACGACCAGGGGGAGCCTTCTACGAGCAGTACTTC.

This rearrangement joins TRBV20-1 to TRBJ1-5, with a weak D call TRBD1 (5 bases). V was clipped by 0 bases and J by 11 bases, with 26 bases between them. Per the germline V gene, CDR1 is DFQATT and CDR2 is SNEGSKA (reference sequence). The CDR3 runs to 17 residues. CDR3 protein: CSARDLNLQGLLPAQHF. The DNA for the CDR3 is TGCAGTGCTAGAGATCTTAACCTCCAGGGACTCCTCCCGGCCCAGCATTTT.

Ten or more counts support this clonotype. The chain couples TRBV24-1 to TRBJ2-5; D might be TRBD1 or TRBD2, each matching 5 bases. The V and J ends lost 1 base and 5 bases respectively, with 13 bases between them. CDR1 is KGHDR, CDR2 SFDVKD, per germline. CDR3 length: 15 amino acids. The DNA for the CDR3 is TGTGCCACCAGTGATTTTTCACCAGAGGGGGAGACCCAGTACTTC. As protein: CATSDFSPEGETQYF.